The clone carrying this T cell receptor beta chain was seen ten or more times. No antigen is known for it. This entry comes from a study of regulatory T cells in long-lasting Graves disease. Arm-PCR of CDR3 regions and iRepertoire HTBI primers were used to build TCR beta libraries. TCRdb passed the multiplex PCR reads through MiXCR, listing each CDR3 protein once. The table has about 220,000 distinct CDR3 sequences, less than 20% seen once. The study's findings and limits: More public clonotypes were shared by persistent patients (2,741) than by new patients (roughly 1,000).

The time point here: newly diagnosed GD, antithyroid drugs for less than 3 months. Scientists built the TCR library using RNA that was extracted from PBMCs. V was pared by 2 bases and J by 2 bases, with 10 bases between. Per germline, CDR1 SNHLY and CDR2 FYNNEI. This CDR3 region has 15 residues. Another study also made use of these data, one on T cells in Graves' hyperthyroidism and ophthalmopathy. That report notes: Using the HTBI primer set, a first-round RT-PCR was run on the TCR CDR3. Most thyroid clonotypes expanded above 0.001 were also detected in blood.

The sequence was obtained from a woman in her twenties or thirties with Graves disease. The V gene is TRBV2, the J gene TRBJ2-1, with D uncertain. The specimen comprised peripheral blood mononuclear cells (PBMCs), sampled at new diagnosis, from a patient treated with antithyroid drugs. The CDR3 reads CASSELIAPYNEQFF. The CDR3 DNA reads TGTGCCAGCAGTGAACTTATCGCCCCCTACAATGAGCAGTTCTTC.